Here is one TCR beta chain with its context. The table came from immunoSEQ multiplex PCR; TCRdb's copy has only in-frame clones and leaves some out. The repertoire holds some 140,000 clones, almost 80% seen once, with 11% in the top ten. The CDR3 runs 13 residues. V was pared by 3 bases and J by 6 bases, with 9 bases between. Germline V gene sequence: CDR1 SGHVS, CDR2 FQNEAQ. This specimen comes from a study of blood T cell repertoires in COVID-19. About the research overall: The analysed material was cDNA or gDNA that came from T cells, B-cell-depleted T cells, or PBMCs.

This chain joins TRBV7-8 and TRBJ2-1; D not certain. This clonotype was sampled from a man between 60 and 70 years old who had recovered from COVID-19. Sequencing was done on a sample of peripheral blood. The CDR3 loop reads CASSFSQSNEQFF. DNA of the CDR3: TGTGCCAGCAGCTTTTCACAGAGCAATGAGCAGTTCTTC.